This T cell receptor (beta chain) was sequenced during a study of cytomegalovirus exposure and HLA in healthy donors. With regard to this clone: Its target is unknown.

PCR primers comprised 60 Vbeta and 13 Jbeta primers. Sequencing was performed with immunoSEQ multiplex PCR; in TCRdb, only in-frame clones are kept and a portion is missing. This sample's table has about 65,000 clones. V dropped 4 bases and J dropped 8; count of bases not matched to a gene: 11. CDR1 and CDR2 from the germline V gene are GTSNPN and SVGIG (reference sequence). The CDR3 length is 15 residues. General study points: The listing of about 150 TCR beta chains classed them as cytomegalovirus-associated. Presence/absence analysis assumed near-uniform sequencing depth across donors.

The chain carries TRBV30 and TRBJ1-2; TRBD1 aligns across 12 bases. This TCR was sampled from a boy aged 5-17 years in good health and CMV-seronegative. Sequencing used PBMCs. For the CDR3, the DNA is TGTGCCTGGATTAATTCCGGGACAGGGGGCGACGGCTACACCTTC. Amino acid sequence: CAWINSGTGGDGYTF.